This T cell receptor (beta chain) was found in a study of cytomegalovirus exposure and HLA in healthy donors. General observations from the study: For presence/absence analyses, sequencing depth was assumed to be roughly uniform across donors. It was 150 to 200 TCR beta chains that were listed as cytomegalovirus-associated. About 87% or about 30% of the time was how often most TCR beta V segments were productive, according to an earlier analysis.

The PCR contained 60 Vbeta and 13 Jbeta primers. Libraries were prepared by immunoSEQ multiplex PCR; TCRdb keeps only in-frame clonotypes and omits some of them. The sample includes approximately 190,000 clones, around four fifths of them seen just once. About this clone itself: What it binds is not known.

Germline V gene lookup returns CDR1 SEHNR and CDR2 FQNEAQ (reference sequence). Trimming removed 1 base from V and 7 bases from J, with 7 bases in between. The CDR3 has 12 amino acids. The chain employs TRBV7-9 and TRBJ1-1; a weak D match, TRBD1 (5 bases). The TCR originated in a young woman in good health and CMV-seronegative. The sequenced sample was PBMCs. Written as DNA, the CDR3 is TGTGCCAGCAGCTTAGGGACATTTGAAGCTTTCTTT. Translating gives CASSLGTFEAFF. The whole variable domain, remainder taken from reference TRBV7-9 and TRBJ1-1, is DTGVSQNPRHKITKRGQNVTFRCDPISEHNRLYWYRQTLGQGPEFLTYFQNEAQLEKSRLLSDRFSAERPKGSFSTLEIQRTEQGDSAMYLCASSLGTFEAFFGQGTRLTVV.